The 26 T cell receptor beta chains below were found in one sample sequenced in a study of spatial heterogeneity in lung cancer. Time point meaning: sample taken at primary tumor resection. TCRs were sequenced from unsorted whole RNA of tumor, nontumor lung or PBMC. MiXCR was run by TCRdb on the 5' RACE reads, yielding one entry per CDR3 protein. This sample has tens of thousands of distinct CDR3 sequences; 6% to 7% occur once, and the top ten carry around 45%. The sample in question was PBMCs, obtained at surgery. These receptors all stem from a female donor with early-stage non-small cell lung cancer.

This clonotype showed up many times. V gene TRBV11-1 combines with J gene TRBJ2-1; D uncertain. In germline, CDR1 is SGHAT, CDR2 FQDESV (reference sequence). CDR3 size: 11 residues. The V and J ends lost 3 bases and 11 bases respectively, with 8 bases between them. The CDR3 DNA is TGTGCCAGCAGCTTCAGTGGAAAGCAGTTCTTC. It codes for CASSFSGKQFF.

This clonotype was picked up a small number of times. The chain couples TRBV6-2 or TRBV6-3 to TRBJ1-4; 8 bases match TRBD1. V was pared by 6 bases and J by 8 bases, with 17 bases of the junction left unmatched. Looked up from germline, CDR1 is MNHEY and CDR2 is SVGEGT. This CDR3 region has 17 residues. Here the CDR3 DNA reads TGTGCCAGCAGCTCCGTTTCAGGGGGCGATAACGAAGAAAAACTGTTTTTT. As protein: CASSSVSGGDNEEKLFF.

This clonotype was detected a few times. The chain joins TRBV11-3 to TRBJ2-2; tentatively, D is TRBD1 or TRBD2 (5 bases each). CDR1 SGHNT and CDR2 YENEEA come from the germline V gene. The CDR3 spans 14 residues. Trimming shortened V by 7 bases and J by 0 bases, and 9 bases separated the two germline ends. CDR3: CASTREPNTGELFF. The CDR3 DNA reads TGTGCCAGCACCAGGGAGCCGAACACCGGGGAGCTGTTTTTT.

The chain employs TRBV6-1 and TRBJ2-2; 8 bases align to TRBD1. The ends lost 2 bases at V and 5 bases at J; junction bases unmatched: 16. Germline lookup yields CDR1 MNHNS and CDR2 SASEGT. The CDR3 runs to 19 residues. CDR3 sequence: CASSEHRDRFGLKTGELFF. DNA of the CDR3: TGTGCCAGCAGTGAACATCGGGACAGGTTCGGTTTGAAAACCGGGGAGCTGTTTTTT.

In its sample, this clonotype was seen many times. The genes are TRBV19 and TRBJ2-3; possibly TRBD1 or TRBD2 for D (5 bases each). The CDR3 contains 15 residues. The germline CDR1 and CDR2 sequences are LNHDA and SQIVND (reference sequence). Trimming cost V 4 bases and J 1 base, with 12 bases left between them. CDR3 bases: TGTGCCAGTAGTACTGGGACCTGGCGCACAGATACGCAGTATTTT. It yields the protein CASSTGTWRTDTQYF.

This clonotype showed up many times. The rearrangement joins TRBV9 to TRBJ2-1, with D perhaps matching TRBD2 (6 bases). This CDR3 is 15 amino acids long. The germline V gene encodes CDR1 SGDLS and CDR2 YYNGEE. Trimming took 5 bases from V and 2 from J, leaving 14 bases between them. The CDR3 protein is CASSGLGGPYNEQFF. In DNA, the CDR3 is TGTGCCAGCAGTGGCTTGGGGGGACCCTACAATGAGCAGTTCTTC.

On this clonotype: A clone one base away is much larger, so this may be a read error. V is TRBV7-9 and J is TRBJ2-7; no clear D. The CDR3 loop spans 14 amino acids. Germline V gives CDR1 SEHNR, CDR2 FQNEAQ (reference sequence). In nucleotides, the CDR3 is TGTGCCAGCAGCTTAATGACTGACTCCTACGGGCAGTACTTC. Translated, it gives CASSLMTDSYGQYF.

This clonotype was found many times. The rearrangement uses TRBV5-1 and TRBJ1-2; perhaps TRBD1 as D (5 bases). The V gene lost 4 bases and the J gene lost 4 bases, with 20 bases spanning the gap. CDR1 and CDR2 (germline): SGHRS, YFSETQ. The CDR3 covers 16 residues. CDR3 sequence reads: CASSPRGGSGPYGYTF. The CDR3, as DNA: TGCGCCAGCAGCCCCCGTGGTGGTTCAGGGCCCTATGGCTACACCTTC.

This clonotype was counted a few times. The chain joins TRBV7-9 to TRBJ2-3; 15 bases fit TRBD2. Trimming took 5 bases from V and 4 from J; bases not matched to a gene: 7. Germline CDR1 SEHNR, CDR2 FQNEAQ (reference sequence). This CDR3 region has 17 residues. The CDR3 loop is CASSRDGLAGGPDTQYF. CDR3 nucleotides: TGTGCCAGCAGCCGCGACGGACTAGCGGGGGGGCCAGATACGCAGTATTTT. Filled out from reference TRBV7-9 and TRBJ2-3, the complete variable domain reads DTGVSQNPRHKITKRGQNVTFRCDPISEHNRLYWYRQTLGQGPEFLTYFQNEAQLEKSRLLSDRFSAERPKGSFSTLEIQRTEQGDSAMYLCASSRDGLAGGPDTQYFGPGTRLTVL.

This clonotype was counted at least ten times. The chain uses TRBV27 and TRBJ1-2; D is ambiguous. The CDR3 extends over 14 amino acids. Germline V gene sequence: CDR1 MNHEY, CDR2 SMNVEV (reference sequence). V lost 1 base and J 6 bases, leaving 12 bases between the germline ends. In DNA, the CDR3 is TGTGCCAGCAGTTTATTAGACTCCATGCATGGCTACACCTTC. Translated: CASSLLDSMHGYTF.

This clonotype was recorded once. This chain connects TRBV7-8 to TRBJ2-5; D call uncertain. V dropped 4 bases and J dropped 5 bases, with 14 bases sitting between them. This CDR3 has 14 residues. The V gene's germline CDR1 is SGHVS and CDR2 FQNEAQ. CDR3 coding DNA: TGTGCCAGCAGCTACTCGGGTGCCTATGAGACCCAGTACTTC. This sequence encodes CASSYSGAYETQYF. The complete variable domain, with remaining parts taken from reference TRBV7-8 and TRBJ2-5, reads GAGVSQSPRYKVAKRGQDVALRCDPISGHVSLFWYQQALGQGPEFLTYFQNEAQLDKSGLPSDRFFAERPEGSVSTLKIQRTQQEDSAVYLCASSYSGAYETQYFGPGTRLLVL.

This clonotype turned up a few times. This chain joins TRBV20-1 and TRBJ2-7, with 8 bases that match TRBD1. The V gene end was trimmed by 1 base and the J gene end by 5 bases; junction bases not matched to a gene: 10. Germline V gene lookup returns CDR1 DFQATT and CDR2 SNEGSKA (reference sequence). This CDR3 is built from 15 residues. CDR3 amino acids: CSARVLGQAPHEQYF. CDR3 nucleotides: TGCAGTGCTAGAGTGTTGGGACAGGCTCCCCACGAGCAGTACTTC.

The V gene is TRBV12-3 or TRBV12-4, the J gene TRBJ2-7, with a weak D call TRBD1 (6 bases). The CDR3 runs 12 residues. The ends were cut back, 4 bases at V and 7 bases at J, with 11 bases in the middle. The CDR3 reads CASSSGAREQYF. CDR3 bases: TGTGCCAGCAGTTCAGGGGCTCGGGAGCAGTACTTC.

This clonotype has a handful of counts. This CDR3 reads CASMGGASYEQYF. Here the CDR3 DNA reads TGTGCCAGCATGGGAGGGGCCTCCTACGAGCAGTACTTC. This rearrangement joins TRBV27 to TRBJ2-7; 7 bases line up with TRBD2. Trimming at V came to 7 bases and at J to 0 bases, leaving 3 bases not matched to a gene. The CDR3 has 13 amino acids. Germline V gene data show CDR1 as MNHEY and CDR2 as SMNVEV (reference sequence).

This clonotype has ten or more counts. This rearrangement joins TRBV27 to TRBJ2-7; D is tentatively TRBD1 or TRBD2 (5 bases each). Germline CDR1 and CDR2: MNHEY and SMNVEV (reference sequence). The CDR3 spans 14 residues. Trimming removed 8 bases from V and 0 bases from J, with 14 bases in between. The CDR3 coding sequence is TGTGCCAGCGCCTTAAATGGGGGCTCCTACGAGCAGTACTTC. Protein: CASALNGGSYEQYF.

This clonotype was found many times. The chain couples TRBV5-1 to TRBJ2-5, with D possibly being TRBD1 or TRBD2 (5 bases each). With 4 bases removed from V and 5 bases from J, the gap between germline ends came to 12 bases. The CDR3 extends over 13 amino acids. Germline CDR1 reads SGHRS; CDR2 reads YFSETQ. Here the CDR3 reads CASSRAGTETQYF. CDR3 DNA: TGCGCCAGCAGCCGTGCAGGGACGGAGACCCAGTACTTC. The whole variable domain, remainder taken from reference TRBV5-1 and TRBJ2-5, is KAGVTQTPRYLIKTRGQQVTLSCSPISGHRSVSWYQQTPGQGLQFLFEYFSETQRNKGNFPGRFSGRQFSNSRSEMNVSTLELGDSALYLCASSRAGTETQYFGPGTRLLVL.

The rearrangement links TRBV7-2 to TRBJ1-4; D ambiguous. CDR3 length: 13 residues. Per the germline V gene, CDR1 is SGHTA and CDR2 is FQGNSA. Deletions cut 2 bases from V and 13 bases from J, with 14 bases between. This CDR3 is CASSLSPSGRLFF. The CDR3 coding sequence is TGTGCCAGCAGCTTATCACCCTCAGGAAGACTGTTTTTT.

In this sample, this clonotype turned up many times. The chain couples TRBV30 to TRBJ1-4; D uncertain. The CDR3 consists of 14 residues. CDR1 and CDR2 from the germline V gene are GTSNPN and SVGIG (reference sequence). V was cut by 0 bases and J by 4 bases, with 9 bases left in between. The CDR3 reads CAWSVLGNNEKLFF. CDR3 bases: TGTGCCTGGAGTGTACTTGGAAATAATGAAAAACTGTTTTTT.

This clonotype turned up a few times. The chain has TRBV5-6 and TRBJ1-1; D may be TRBD1 (5 bases). CDR3 length: 16 amino acids. The V gene lost 4 bases and the J gene lost 3 bases, with 19 bases spanning the gap. Germline assignment: CDR1 SGHDT and CDR2 YYEEEE. CDR3 in amino acids: CASSLGPRGYDTEAFF. The DNA of the CDR3 is TGTGCCAGCAGCCTGGGGCCGCGGGGGTACGACACTGAAGCTTTCTTT.

The chain carries TRBV10-3 and TRBJ2-5; D unclear. The CDR3 covers 11 residues. Trimming cost V 4 bases and J 4 bases, with 4 bases left between them. Germline CDR1 is ENHRY and CDR2 is SYGVKD. CDR3 sequence: CAISASETQYF. CDR3 nucleotides: TGTGCCATCAGTGCTTCAGAGACCCAGTACTTC.

This clonotype came up many times. The rearrangement links TRBV5-6 to TRBJ2-7, with D tentatively TRBD1 (5 bases). There are 12 residues in the CDR3. The V end was cut by 4 bases, the J end by 2 bases, with 7 bases between. In germline, CDR1 is SGHDT, CDR2 YYEEEE. CDR3 bases: TGTGCCAGCAGCCAGGGTGCCTACGAGCAGTACTTC. The encoded protein is CASSQGAYEQYF.

The chain uses TRBV7-2 and TRBJ2-3, with 7 bases that match TRBD2. In germline, CDR1 is SGHTA, CDR2 FQGNSA. V dropped 5 bases and J dropped 2; count of bases not matched to a gene: 10. This CDR3 is built from 16 residues. The CDR3 loop is CASSPYAGDLTDTQYF. The CDR3 bases are TGTGCCAGCAGCCCCTACGCGGGGGACCTCACAGATACGCAGTATTTT. Using reference TRBV7-2 and TRBJ2-3 for the parts outside the CDR3, the full variable domain is GAGVSQSPSNKVTEKGKDVELRCDPISGHTALYWYRQSLGQGLEFLIYFQGNSAPDKSGLPSDRFSAERTGGSVSTLTIQRTQQEDSAVYLCASSPYAGDLTDTQYFGPGTRLTVL.

Many counts were recorded for this clonotype. The gene calls are TRBV5-1 and TRBJ2-1, with 11 nucleotides matching TRBD1. The CDR3 contains 16 residues. Germline V gene sequence: CDR1 SGHRS, CDR2 YFSETQ. V lost 2 bases and J lost 10; bases outside the gene matches: 11. The CDR3 DNA reads as TGCGCCAGCAGCTTCCTGATGACAGGGGACAGGGGGGAGCAGTTCTTC. This translates into CASSFLMTGDRGEQFF.

This sequence joins TRBV20-1 and TRBJ2-3; 9 nucleotides match TRBD1. The length of the CDR3 is 13 residues. Unmatched junction bases numbered 9, after V lost 6 bases and J lost 8 bases. From germline, CDR1 is DFQATT and CDR2 SNEGSKA (reference sequence). In DNA, the CDR3 is TGCAGTGCGAGGACAGGGGATATAGCTACGCAGTATTTT. This translates into CSARTGDIATQYF.

This clonotype was observed a single time. V and J are TRBV20-1 and TRBJ1-1; possibly TRBD1 for D (6 bases). The CDR3 contains 12 residues. CDR1 is DFQATT and CDR2 is SNEGSKA in the germline V gene (reference sequence). V dropped 3 bases and J dropped 9 bases, with 14 bases sitting between them. For the CDR3, the DNA is TGCAGTGCTAGGGACAGTGGGGGGAAAGCTTTCTTT. Amino acid sequence: CSARDSGGKAFF.

Concerning this clonotype itself: A much larger clone sits a single nucleotide away, making a read error possible. The chain is built from TRBV4-1 and TRBJ1-1; D remains ambiguous. V was shortened by 6 bases and J by 4 bases, with 24 bases between the two germline ends. Germline-derived CDR1 and CDR2 are MGHRA and YSYEKL. The CDR3 runs to 17 residues. The CDR3 here is CASRFGATTLGGTEAFF. The CDR3 DNA is TGCGCCAGCAGGTTTGGCGCAACAACACTTGGAGGCACTGAAGCTTTCTTT.